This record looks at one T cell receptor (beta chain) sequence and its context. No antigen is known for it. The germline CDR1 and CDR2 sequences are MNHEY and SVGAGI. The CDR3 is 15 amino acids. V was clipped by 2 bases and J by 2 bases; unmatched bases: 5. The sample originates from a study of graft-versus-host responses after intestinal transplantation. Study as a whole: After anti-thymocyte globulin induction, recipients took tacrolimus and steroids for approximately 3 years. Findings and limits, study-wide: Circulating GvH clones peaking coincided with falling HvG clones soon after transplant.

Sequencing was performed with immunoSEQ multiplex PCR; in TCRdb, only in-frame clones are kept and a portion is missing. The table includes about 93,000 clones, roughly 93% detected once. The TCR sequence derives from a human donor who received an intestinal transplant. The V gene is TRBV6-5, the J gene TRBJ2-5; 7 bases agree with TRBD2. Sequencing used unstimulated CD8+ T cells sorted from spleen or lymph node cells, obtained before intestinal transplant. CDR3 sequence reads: CASSYLPGLQETQYF. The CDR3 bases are TGTGCCAGCAGTTACCTTCCGGGACTACAAGAGACCCAGTACTTC.